A single sample is the source of the 16 T cell receptor beta chains below, sequenced in a study of beta chain features in type 1 diabetes. As every portion of the isolated RNA was reverse transcribed, the sequencing read expressed TCRB transcripts. This table comes from immunoSEQ multiplex PCR, and its TCRdb copy is limited to in-frame clones, with some not included. The sample yields 100,000 to 150,000 clones, 9% seen once. Overall study findings and caveats: Among all four CD4+ subsets, Type 1 diabetes patients had TCRB CDR3s that were moderately but significantly shorter.

Antigens for these TCRs are unknown. The source material was central memory CD4+ T cells from blood. These receptors originate from a man aged 30 to 39 with type 1 diabetes.

This clone was found a few times. The V call is TRBV5-1, the J call TRBJ2-1; D is possibly TRBD1 (7 bases). Germline-derived CDR1 and CDR2 are SGHRS and YFSETQ. This CDR3 has 14 residues. The V end lost 9 bases, the J end lost 4 bases, and 17 bases lay between the germline ends. The CDR3 loop is CATRQGLPYNEQFF. As DNA, the CDR3 is TGCGCCACCCGACAGGGACTCCCTTACAATGAGCAGTTCTTC.

The table lists this clone with many counts. The chain combines TRBV7-8 with TRBJ2-7; D is perhaps TRBD1 (6 bases). This CDR3 comprises 15 residues. Germline values: CDR1 SGHVS, CDR2 FQNEAQ. The V end was cut by 4 bases, the J end by 0 bases, with 13 bases between. CDR3 coding DNA: TGTGCCAGCAGCTACCGAGGACAGCCCTCCTACGAGCAGTACTTC. Encoded protein: CASSYRGQPSYEQYF.

This clone was counted between two and nine times. The chain employs TRBV7-2 and TRBJ2-5, with 10 bases identical to TRBD2. There are 16 residues in the CDR3. CDR1 and CDR2 from the germline V gene are SGHTA and FQGNSA. Unmatched junction bases numbered 11, after V lost 5 bases and J lost 5 bases. The CDR3: CASSPFSSGGTETQYF. In DNA, the CDR3 is TGTGCCAGCAGCCCATTTTCTAGCGGGGGTACGGAGACCCAGTACTTC.

This clone was detected a few times. The chain has TRBV30 and TRBJ2-2, with D possibly being TRBD2 (6 bases). Per germline, CDR1 GTSNPN and CDR2 SVGIG (reference sequence). Trimming left V 3 bases short and J 4 bases short, with 12 bases between. The length of the CDR3 is 14 residues. CDR3 in DNA: TGTGCCTGGAGGAGACTAGTAACCACCGGGGAGCTGTTTTTT. It is translated as CAWRRLVTTGELFF.

This chain uses TRBV6-5 with TRBJ2-7; TRBD2 matches at 8 bases. Germline-derived CDR1 and CDR2 are MNHEY and SVGAGI. This CDR3 contains 16 residues. The trim removed 0 bases at V and 3 bases at J, leaving 7 bases unmatched. The CDR3 protein is CASSYSPGSGNYEQYF. CDR3 coding DNA: TGTGCCAGCAGTTACTCCCCGGGTAGCGGGAACTACGAGCAGTACTTC.

The genes are TRBV28 and TRBJ2-4, with 12 positions matching TRBD2. In germline, CDR1 is MDHEN, CDR2 SYDVKM. This CDR3 region has 15 residues. With 4 bases clipped from V and 9 bases from J, the junction kept 7 bases outside the gene matches. In DNA, the CDR3 is TGTGCCAGCAGTTCCCATACTAGCGGGGGGTTCATTCAGTACTTC. Translating gives CASSSHTSGGFIQYF.

V and J are TRBV2 and TRBJ1-6; D might be TRBD1 (6 bases). The V and J ends lost 4 bases and 0 bases respectively, with 13 bases between them. Per germline, CDR1 SNHLY and CDR2 FYNNEI. The CDR3 sequence is 17 residues long. The CDR3: CASSVGGQSSYNSPLHF. The CDR3 nucleotides read TGTGCCAGCAGTGTAGGGGGACAAAGCTCCTATAATTCACCCCTCCACTTT.

This clone has a handful of counts. The chain combines TRBV10-3 with TRBJ2-3; maybe TRBD2 (6 bases). This CDR3 is built from 13 residues. Trimming shortened V by 4 bases and J by 4 bases, and 9 bases separated the two germline ends. Germline loops: CDR1 ENHRY, CDR2 SYGVKD. Written as DNA, the CDR3 is TGTGCCATCAGTGGGGCGGGGCCAGATACGCAGTATTTT. Translated, it gives CAISGAGPDTQYF.

In its sample, this clone was seen a few times. The J gene is TRBJ1-2, the V gene TRBV30; unclear D gene. The CDR3 has 12 amino acids. Trimming removed 3 bases at V and 8 bases at J, with 13 bases between. Germline V gives CDR1 GTSNPN, CDR2 SVGIG (reference sequence). The chain's CDR3 is CAWSERRRGYTF. Here the CDR3 DNA reads TGTGCCTGGAGCGAGCGCCGAAGGGGCTACACCTTC.

This clone was seen a handful of times. CDR3 DNA sequence: TGTGCCAGCAGCTTAAAGACACACACCGGGGAGCTGTTTTTT. The encoded protein is CASSLKTHTGELFF. The V gene is TRBV11-3, the J gene TRBJ2-2; no firm D call. Germline values: CDR1 SGHNT, CDR2 YENEEA. Trimming pared 2 bases from V and 3 bases from J, leaving 7 bases between. This CDR3 comprises 14 residues. Full variable domain (rest looked up from reference TRBV11-3 and TRBJ2-2): EAGVVQSPRYKIIEKKQPVAFWCNPISGHNTLYWYLQNLGQGPELLIRYENEEAVDDSQLPKDRFSAERLKGVDSTLKIQPAELGDSAVYLCASSLKTHTGELFFGEGSRLTVL.

This clone has more than one count but fewer than ten. The chain couples TRBV14 to TRBJ2-3, with 8 bases lining up with TRBD2. V dropped 2 bases and J dropped 5; count of bases not matched to a gene: 15. In germline, CDR1 is SGHDN, CDR2 FVKESK. This CDR3 is 18 amino acids long. CDR3 in amino acids: CASSQPTLRGAPGDTQYF. DNA of the CDR3: TGTGCCAGCAGCCAACCAACTTTGCGGGGGGCCCCCGGAGATACGCAGTATTTT.

As concerns this clone: Other DNA sequences within the sample encode an identical CDR3. DNA for the CDR3: TGTGCCAGCTCACCCCGGGACAGCTCCTACGAGCAGTACTTC. It specifies CASSPRDSSYEQYF. The J gene is TRBJ2-7, the V gene TRBV18, with TRBD1 identical over 7 bases. The trim removed 3 bases at V and 0 bases at J, leaving 2 bases unmatched. The CDR3 has 14 amino acids. CDR1 is KGHSH and CDR2 is LQKENI in the germline V gene. The full variable domain, completed using reference TRBV18 and TRBJ2-7, is NAGVMQNPRHLVRRRGQEARLRCSPMKGHSHVYWYRQLPEEGLKFMVYLQKENIIDESGMPKERFSAEFPKEGPSILRIQQVVRGDSAAYFCASSPRDSSYEQYFGPGTRLTVT.

This clone was observed a handful of times. The chain is built from TRBV7-2 and TRBJ2-7; 7 positions match TRBD1. Germline assignment: CDR1 SGHTA and CDR2 FQGNSA. CDR3 length equals 15 residues. The V segment lost 7 bases and the J segment 6 bases; nucleotides outside the gene matches: 15. CDR3 bases: TGTGCCAGCACCAGAGGGGGCCAGGGTATCGGCGAGCAGTACTTC. This gives the protein CASTRGGQGIGEQYF. The variable domain in full, completed from reference TRBV7-2 and TRBJ2-7, reads GAGVSQSPSNKVTEKGKDVELRCDPISGHTALYWYRQSLGQGLEFLIYFQGNSAPDKSGLPSDRFSAERTGGSVSTLTIQRTQQEDSAVYLCASTRGGQGIGEQYFGPGTRLTVT.

The chain recombines TRBV10-2 with TRBJ2-2; 12 positions agree with TRBD2. This CDR3 is built from 18 residues. From germline, CDR1 is WSHSY and CDR2 SAAADI. V lost 6 bases, J lost 2 bases, and 10 bases stayed unmatched. DNA of the CDR3: TGCGCCAGCAGCAACGGACTAGCGGGGTGGCTTAACACCGGGGAGCTGTTTTTT. It yields the protein CASSNGLAGWLNTGELFF.

The chain joins TRBV7-6 to TRBJ2-5; 8 positions match TRBD2. The germline gives CDR1 SGHVS, CDR2 FNYEAQ. V lost 3 bases, J lost 1 base, and 4 bases stayed unmatched. The CDR3 is 15 residues long. The CDR3, as DNA: TGTGCCAGCAGCTTCGGGGGGGCACTCCAAGAGACCCAGTACTTC. Protein: CASSFGGALQETQYF.

This clone was seen a few times. V and J are TRBV29-1 and TRBJ2-6; the match to TRBD1 covers 9 bases. CDR1 SQVTM and CDR2 ANQGSEA come from the germline V gene. This CDR3 is built from 16 residues. V lost 6 bases, J lost 0 bases, and 6 bases stayed unmatched. The CDR3 region is CSVRDRANSGANVLTF. CDR3 DNA sequence: TGCAGCGTCCGGGACAGGGCTAACTCTGGGGCCAACGTCCTGACTTTC.